These T cell receptor beta chains were read from a single sample in a study of glioma-infiltrating T cells after dendritic cell vaccination. Produced via immunoSEQ multiplex PCR; TCRdb's table is partial and in-frame only. The data contain some 90,000 clones, more than 80% of them singletons. Sequencing used blood, obtained after dendritic cell vaccination. The receptors stem from a human donor with glioblastoma. Each CDR3 is given with its conserved first and last residue. A D gene is named only where the DNA matches it firmly. Expanded clones are given a class, and other clones once, few, many or no size at all.

clone size: .; J gene: TRBJ2-7; D gene: .; V gene: TRBV6-5; CDR3 DNA: TGTGCCAGCAGTTACTCGAGCCGACAGCTCCCCCACGAGCAGTACTTC; CDR3 protein: CASSYSSRQLPHEQYF
clone size: .; J gene: TRBJ1-2; D gene: .; V gene: TRBV5-1; CDR3 DNA: TGCGCCAGCAGCTTGGGGGGCCCTAAGGCGGCCTCCTATGGCTACACCTTC; CDR3 protein: CASSLGGPKAASYGYTF
clone size: .; J gene: TRBJ2-2; D gene: .; V gene: TRBV2; CDR3 DNA: TGTGCCAGCAGGAGTATCGGGACCGGGGAGCTGTTTTTT; CDR3 protein: CASRSIGTGELFF
clone size: .; J gene: TRBJ2-2; D gene: .; V gene: TRBV14; CDR3 DNA: TGTGCCAGCAGCCATCCGGGACAGAACACCGGGGAGCTGTTTTTT; CDR3 protein: CASSHPGQNTGELFF
clone size: .; J gene: TRBJ1-1; D gene: .; V gene: TRBV5-1; CDR3 DNA: TGCGCCAGCGGGATAGGGGGACAAAACACTGAAGCTTTCTTT; CDR3 protein: CASGIGGQNTEAFF
clone size: .; J gene: TRBJ2-5; D gene: .; V gene: TRBV11-2; CDR3 DNA: TGTGCCAGCAGCTCCCCAGCGGAAGAGACCCAGTACTTC; CDR3 protein: CASSSPAEETQYF
clone size: .; J gene: TRBJ2-1; D gene: TRBD2; V gene: TRBV29-1; CDR3 DNA: TGCAGCGTCTCATCTAGCGGGATCAACAATGAGCAGTTCTTC; CDR3 protein: CSVSSSGINNEQFF
clone size: .; J gene: TRBJ1-2; D gene: TRBD1; V gene: TRBV28; CDR3 DNA: TGTGCCAGCAGCGGACAGGGTGACCTCTATGGCTACACCTTC; CDR3 protein: CASSGQGDLYGYTF
clone size: .; J gene: TRBJ2-1; D gene: .; V gene: TRBV9; CDR3 DNA: TGTGCCAGCAGCGTTGAGGGAAACTCCTACAATGAGCAGTTCTTC; CDR3 protein: CASSVEGNSYNEQFF
clone size: .; J gene: TRBJ2-1; D gene: .; V gene: TRBV19; CDR3 DNA: TGTGCCAGTAGTAGGGGACTTTCGAGCTCCTACAATGAGCAGTTCTTC; CDR3 protein: CASSRGLSSSYNEQFF
clone size: .; J gene: TRBJ1-3; D gene: TRBD1; V gene: TRBV15; CDR3 DNA: TGTGCCACCAGCAGAGGACCGGGACAGGGGCCTTCTGGAAACACCATATATTTT; CDR3 protein: CATSRGPGQGPSGNTIYF
clone size: .; J gene: TRBJ2-3; D gene: TRBD2; V gene: TRBV9; CDR3 DNA: TGTGCCAGCAGCTCCCGTGGGAGGGGTGGCACAGATACGCAGTATTTT; CDR3 protein: CASSSRGRGGTDTQYF
clone size: few; J gene: TRBJ2-2; D gene: .; V gene: TRBV4-2; CDR3 DNA: TGTGCCAGCAGCCAATATCATGGAGGCGTAGTATCGACCGGGGAGCTGTTTTTT; CDR3 protein: CASSQYHGGVVSTGELFF
clone size: once; J gene: TRBJ1-5; D gene: .; V gene: TRBV18; CDR3 DNA: TGTGCCAGCTCACCTGAGGTTAGCAATCAGCCCCAGCATTTT; CDR3 protein: CASSPEVSNQPQHF
clone size: .; J gene: TRBJ2-7; D gene: .; V gene: TRBV7-6; CDR3 DNA: TGTGCCAGCAGCTTAGGTGTAGGGGCCTACGAGCAGTACTTC; CDR3 protein: CASSLGVGAYEQYF
clone size: .; J gene: TRBJ2-3; D gene: .; V gene: TRBV11-2; CDR3 DNA: TGTGCCAGCAGCCGCCTCGGTGTAGGGGGAAGGGTAATGGGGCAGTATTTT; CDR3 protein: CASSRLGVGGRVMGQYF
clone size: .; J gene: TRBJ2-1; D gene: .; V gene: TRBV27; CDR3 DNA: TGTGCCAGCAGTTTATCTATCCGAGGGAGGGGGGGCTCCTACAATGAGCAGTTCTTC; CDR3 protein: CASSLSIRGRGGSYNEQFF
clone size: .; J gene: TRBJ2-7; D gene: .; V gene: TRBV5-6; CDR3 DNA: TGTGCCAGCAGCTTAGGCGGGGCCGAGCAGTACTTC; CDR3 protein: CASSLGGAEQYF
clone size: .; J gene: TRBJ2-7; D gene: TRBD1; V gene: TRBV2; CDR3 DNA: TGTGCCAGCAGTGAGCAGGGGGAGTCCTACGAGCAGTACTTC; CDR3 protein: CASSEQGESYEQYF
clone size: .; J gene: TRBJ2-1; D gene: .; V gene: TRBV5-4; CDR3 DNA: TGTGCCAGCAGCTTGGTAGCGAACTACAATGAGCAGTTCTTC; CDR3 protein: CASSLVANYNEQFF
clone size: .; J gene: TRBJ1-2; D gene: TRBD1; V gene: TRBV6-5; CDR3 DNA: TGTGCCAGCAGTGTGAGGACAGGCTATGGCTACACCTTC; CDR3 protein: CASSVRTGYGYTF
clone size: once; J gene: TRBJ2-2; D gene: .; V gene: TRBV9; CDR3 DNA: TGTGCCAGCAGCGTAAGGTCAGGGAAGGTTCCCGGGGAGCTGTTTTTT; CDR3 protein: CASSVRSGKVPGELFF
clone size: .; J gene: TRBJ2-1; D gene: .; V gene: TRBV7-2; CDR3 DNA: TGTGCCAGCAGCTTAGATCAGTCTAGCCCTAGGCAGTTCTTC; CDR3 protein: CASSLDQSSPRQFF
clone size: once; J gene: TRBJ2-3; D gene: TRBD1; V gene: TRBV6-4; CDR3 DNA: TGTGCCAGCAGTCCCATCGGACAGGGAATTACAGATACGCAGTATTTT; CDR3 protein: CASSPIGQGITDTQYF
clone size: .; J gene: TRBJ2-5; D gene: .; V gene: TRBV15; CDR3 DNA: TGTGCCACCAGCAGAGATAGGAGGAGACAGGCAGCCTTTCAAGAGACCCAGTACTTC; CDR3 protein: CATSRDRRRQAAFQETQYF
clone size: once; J gene: TRBJ1-5; D gene: .; V gene: TRBV5-1; CDR3 DNA: TGCGCCAGCAGCTTGGACGGAGACGGAGCCCAGCATTTT; CDR3 protein: CASSLDGDGAQHF
clone size: .; J gene: TRBJ1-1; D gene: TRBD1; V gene: TRBV5-1; CDR3 DNA: TGCGCCAGCAGCCCAGAGGGGGCTAGGGGACCTGAAGCTTTCTTT; CDR3 protein: CASSPEGARGPEAFF
clone size: .; J gene: TRBJ2-5; D gene: .; V gene: TRBV5-6; CDR3 DNA: TGTGCCAGCAGCTTGTCGACAGGAAAACAAGAGACCCAGTACTTC; CDR3 protein: CASSLSTGKQETQYF
clone size: .; J gene: TRBJ1-4; D gene: .; V gene: TRBV6-5; CDR3 DNA: TGTGCCAGCAGTTACCTGGCTAGCGGGAGAAAACTGTTTTTT; CDR3 protein: CASSYLASGRKLFF
clone size: .; J gene: TRBJ2-1; D gene: .; V gene: TRBV29-1; CDR3 DNA: TGCAGCGTTGTTAACTTCTCCACCTACAATGAGCAGTTCTTC; CDR3 protein: CSVVNFSTYNEQFF
clone size: .; J gene: TRBJ1-4; D gene: TRBD1; V gene: TRBV29-1; CDR3 DNA: TGCAGCGTTAACTGGGACAGGAATGAAAAACTGTTTTTT; CDR3 protein: CSVNWDRNEKLFF
clone size: .; J gene: TRBJ2-1; D gene: .; V gene: TRBV27; CDR3 DNA: TGTGCCAGCAGTTTAGCGGCAGGGATCTACAATGAGCAGTTCTTC; CDR3 protein: CASSLAAGIYNEQFF
clone size: .; J gene: TRBJ1-6; D gene: .; V gene: TRBV2; CDR3 DNA: TGTGCCACGGCAGGGTCGGATTCACCCCTCCACTTT; CDR3 protein: CATAGSDSPLHF
clone size: few; J gene: TRBJ2-1; D gene: TRBD1; V gene: TRBV5-4; CDR3 DNA: TGTGCCAGCACCGAACCCGGACAGGCCTACAATGAGCAGTTCTTC; CDR3 protein: CASTEPGQAYNEQFF
clone size: .; J gene: TRBJ2-1; D gene: TRBD2; V gene: TRBV25-1; CDR3 DNA: TGTGCCAGCAGTGGCCCCGGAGGCGGGGGGGTGCTGGGTGAGCAGTTCTTC; CDR3 protein: CASSGPGGGGVLGEQFF